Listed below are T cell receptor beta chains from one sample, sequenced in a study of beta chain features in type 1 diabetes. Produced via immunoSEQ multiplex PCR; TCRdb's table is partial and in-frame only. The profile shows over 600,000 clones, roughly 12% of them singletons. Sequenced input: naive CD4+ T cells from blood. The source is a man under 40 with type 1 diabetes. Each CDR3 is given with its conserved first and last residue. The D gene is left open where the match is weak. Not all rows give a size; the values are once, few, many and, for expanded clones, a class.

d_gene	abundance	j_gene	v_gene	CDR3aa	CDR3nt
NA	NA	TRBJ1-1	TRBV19	CASNLGGTSGTEAFF	TGTGCCAGTAATCTGGGGGGGACGTCGGGCACTGAAGCTTTCTTT
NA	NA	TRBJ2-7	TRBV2	CASRRTVSSYEQYF	TGTGCCAGCAGGCGGACGGTTAGCTCCTACGAGCAGTACTTC
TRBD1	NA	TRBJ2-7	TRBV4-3	CASSQETGGMSYEQYF	TGCGCCAGCAGCCAAGAGACAGGGGGCATGTCCTACGAGCAGTACTTC
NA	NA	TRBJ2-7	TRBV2	CASSGGDQIGEQYF	TGTGCCAGCAGTGGAGGAGACCAGATCGGGGAGCAGTACTTC
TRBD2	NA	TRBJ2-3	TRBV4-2	CASSPKRSAGGPADTQYF	TGTGCCAGCAGCCCAAAGAGATCGGCGGGGGGACCGGCGGATACGCAGTATTTT
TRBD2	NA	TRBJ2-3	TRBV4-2	CASSLGTSGTDTQYF	TGTGCCAGCAGCCTCGGGACTAGCGGAACAGATACGCAGTATTTT
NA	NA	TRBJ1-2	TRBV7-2	CASSLAGQLSGYTF	TGTGCCAGCAGCTTAGCCGGCCAGCTGTCTGGCTACACCTTC
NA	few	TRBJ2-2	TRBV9	CASSGHRASNTGELFF	TGTGCCAGCAGCGGACACCGGGCCTCGAACACCGGGGAGCTGTTTTTT
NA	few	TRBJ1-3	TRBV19	CASSIQGGGSGNTIYF	TGTGCCAGTAGTATTCAGGGAGGAGGCTCTGGAAACACCATATATTTT
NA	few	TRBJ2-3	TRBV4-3	CASSQGERDTQYF	TGCGCCAGCAGCCAAGGGGAGCGAGATACGCAGTATTTT
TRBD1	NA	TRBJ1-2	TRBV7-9	CASSSGTAYGYTF	TGTGCCAGCAGCTCGGGGACAGCCTATGGCTACACCTTC
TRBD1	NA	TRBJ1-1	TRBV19	CASSSWDSEAFF	TGTGCCAGTAGTTCCTGGGACAGTGAAGCTTTCTTT
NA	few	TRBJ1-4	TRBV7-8	CASSLYSSTNEKLFF	TGTGCCAGCAGCTTGTACAGTTCAACTAATGAAAAACTGTTTTTT
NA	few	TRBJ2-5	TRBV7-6	CASSLGPQETQYF	TGTGCCAGCAGCTTAGGACCGCAGGAGACCCAGTACTTC
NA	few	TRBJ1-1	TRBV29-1	CSVWDPPNTEAFF	TGCAGCGTTTGGGACCCCCCGAACACTGAAGCTTTCTTT
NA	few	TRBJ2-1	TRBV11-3	CASSLERHEQFF	TGTGCCAGCAGCTTAGAGCGACATGAGCAGTTCTTC
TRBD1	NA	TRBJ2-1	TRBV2	CASSPQGAFPNEQFF	TGTGCCAGCAGTCCTCAGGGGGCTTTCCCCAATGAGCAGTTCTTC
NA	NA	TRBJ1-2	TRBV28	CASSLQGWKGYTF	TGTGCCAGCAGTTTACAGGGATGGAAAGGCTACACCTTC
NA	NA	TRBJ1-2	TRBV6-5	CASSYSDVSNYGYTF	TGTGCCAGCAGTTACTCAGATGTATCGAACTATGGCTACACCTTC
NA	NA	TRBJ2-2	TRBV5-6	CASTDFGRVHTGELFF	TGTGCCAGCACCGATTTCGGCAGGGTTCACACCGGGGAGCTGTTTTTT
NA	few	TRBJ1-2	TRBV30	CAWSLRDWGYTF	TGTGCCTGGAGTCTGCGGGACTGGGGCTACACCTTC
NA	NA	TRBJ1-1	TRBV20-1	CSARGYTEAFF	TGCAGTGCTAGGGGGTACACTGAAGCTTTCTTT
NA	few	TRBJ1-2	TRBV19	CASSIDHRATGRKTPNYGYTF	TGTGCCAGTAGTATAGACCATCGGGCGACAGGAAGAAAAACTCCTAACTATGGCTACACCTTC
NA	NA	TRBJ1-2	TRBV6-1	CASSEWWLNYGYTF	TGTGCCAGCAGTGAATGGTGGCTAAACTATGGCTACACCTTC
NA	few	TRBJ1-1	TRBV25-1	CASSEFGGSTEAFF	TGTGCCAGCAGTGAATTTGGGGGAAGCACTGAAGCTTTCTTT
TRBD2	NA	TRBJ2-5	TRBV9	CASSVGWLAGTYQETQYF	TGTGCCAGCAGCGTAGGGTGGCTAGCGGGGACTTACCAAGAGACCCAGTACTTC
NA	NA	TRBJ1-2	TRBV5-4	CASAFRESNYGYTF	TGTGCCAGCGCTTTTCGAGAGTCTAACTATGGCTACACCTTC
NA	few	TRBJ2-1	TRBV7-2	CASSFPAPHNEQFF	TGTGCCAGCAGCTTTCCGGCTCCCCACAATGAGCAGTTCTTC
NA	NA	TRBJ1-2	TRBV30	CAWSDVAYGYTF	TGTGCCTGGAGTGACGTCGCGTATGGCTACACCTTC
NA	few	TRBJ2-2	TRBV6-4	CASSESTGNTGELFF	TGTGCCAGCAGTGAATCTACAGGGAACACCGGGGAGCTGTTTTTT
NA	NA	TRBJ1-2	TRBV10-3	CAISESLRTAFGGYTF	TGTGCCATCAGTGAGTCACTTAGGACAGCCTTCGGGGGCTACACCTTC
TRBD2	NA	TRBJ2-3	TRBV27	CASSPGLALPNTQYF	TGTGCCAGCAGTCCAGGACTAGCGCTTCCCAATACGCAGTATTTT
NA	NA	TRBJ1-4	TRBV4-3	CASSQDGPAFNEKLFF	TGCGCCAGCAGCCAAGACGGGCCGGCCTTTAATGAAAAACTGTTTTTT
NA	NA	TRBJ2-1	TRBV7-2	CASSRVNRAGEQFF	TGTGCCAGCAGCCGAGTTAACAGGGCCGGTGAGCAGTTCTTC
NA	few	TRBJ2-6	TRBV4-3	CASSQDTRANVLTF	TGCGCCAGCAGCCAAGATACTAGGGCCAACGTCCTGACTTTC
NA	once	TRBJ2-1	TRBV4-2	CASSQEAGEQNNEQFF	TGTGCCAGCAGCCAAGAGGCTGGGGAACAGAACAATGAGCAGTTCTTC
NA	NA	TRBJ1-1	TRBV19	CASSPTDVNTEAFF	TGTGCCAGTAGCCCCACAGATGTGAACACTGAAGCTTTCTTT
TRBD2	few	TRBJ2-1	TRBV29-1	CSARGGPTSGGRNEQFF	TGCAGCGCCCGGGGCGGTCCGACTAGCGGGGGGAGAAATGAGCAGTTCTTC
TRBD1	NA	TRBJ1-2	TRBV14	CASRRRTGEGGYTF	TGTGCCAGCAGACGACGGACAGGGGAGGGTGGCTACACCTTC
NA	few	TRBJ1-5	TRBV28	CASSYGGEAQPQHF	TGTGCCAGCAGTTACGGGGGGGAGGCTCAGCCCCAGCATTTT
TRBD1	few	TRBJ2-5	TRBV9	CASNTGGLETQYF	TGTGCCAGCAATACAGGGGGCCTGGAGACCCAGTACTTC
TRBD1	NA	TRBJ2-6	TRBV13	CASSLGTGSGANVLTF	TGTGCCAGCAGCTTGGGGACAGGCTCTGGGGCCAACGTCCTGACTTTC
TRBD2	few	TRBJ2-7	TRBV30	CAWSTGGTYEQYF	TGTGCCTGGAGTACGGGGGGAACCTACGAGCAGTACTTC
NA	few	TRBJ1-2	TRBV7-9	CASSLATASYGYTF	TGTGCCAGCAGCTTAGCGACAGCTTCCTATGGCTACACCTTC
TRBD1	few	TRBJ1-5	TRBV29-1	CSVTTGVNNQPQHF	TGCAGCGTAACTACAGGGGTGAACAATCAGCCCCAGCATTTT
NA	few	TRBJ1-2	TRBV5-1	CASSLSGDGANYGYTF	TGCGCCAGCAGCTTGTCGGGGGACGGAGCTAACTATGGCTACACCTTC
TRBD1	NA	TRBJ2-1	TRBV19	CASSIGRGQNDEQFF	TGTGCCAGTAGTATAGGCAGGGGACAGAACGATGAGCAGTTCTTC
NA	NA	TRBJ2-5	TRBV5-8	CASSLSRAETQYF	TGTGCCAGCAGCTTGTCTCGGGCAGAGACCCAGTACTTC
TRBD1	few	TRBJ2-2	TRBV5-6	CASEWTGNTGELFF	TGTGCCAGCGAATGGACAGGCAACACCGGGGAGCTGTTTTTT
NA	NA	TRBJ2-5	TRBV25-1	CASNGPPQETQYF	TGTGCCAGCAATGGGCCCCCACAAGAGACCCAGTACTTC
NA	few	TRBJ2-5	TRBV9	CASSVGPGLGYQETQYF	TGTGCCAGCAGCGTAGGCCCGGGACTCGGGTACCAAGAGACCCAGTACTTC
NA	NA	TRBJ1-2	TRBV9	CASSAVDFGQGLGYTF	TGTGCCAGCAGCGCAGTGGACTTCGGGCAGGGCCTCGGCTACACCTTC
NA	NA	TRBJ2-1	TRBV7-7	CASSLMAGVPNEQFF	TGTGCTAGCTCACTAATGGCAGGGGTCCCAAATGAGCAGTTCTTC
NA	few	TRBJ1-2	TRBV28	CASRTGLYGYTF	TGTGCCAGCAGGACAGGATTATATGGCTACACCTTC